Here is one TCR beta chain with its context. The antigen this receptor binds is unknown. Per-nucleotide qualities are absent, and no much larger clonotype sits a single base away. This record belongs to a study of CD8+CD57+ T cells in acquired aplastic anemia (dated by TCRdb to between 2017 and 2018). General notes on the study: Extracted DNA from sorted CD4+ and CD8+ cells averaged approximately 3 ug, ranging from roughly 0.2 to 30 ug. CD8+CD57+ expansion was defined as a frequency above the mean frequency observed in healthy subjects.

Expansion of CD8+CD57+ cells had been shown by flow cytometry in the patients chosen for sequencing. Every patient had a diagnosis of severe acquired aplastic anemia based on International Study of Aplastic Anemia and Agranulocytosis and Camitta criteria. No patient had received any therapy when blood was sampled. TCR repertoires of sorted CD4+ and CD8+ blood T cells from severe aplastic anemia patients and healthy subjects were deep-sequenced in the study. In the USA, patient enrollment took place under clinicaltrials.gov protocols 00001620, 01623167, 00001397, 00071045, 00081523 and 00961064. Ficoll-Paque density gradient centrifugation was used to isolate peripheral blood mononuclear cells. Before DNA was extracted, CD4+ and CD8+ T cells were sorted using either FACS or magnetic beads. Genomic DNA was used as template for profiling of TCR beta VDJ combinations and CDR3 sequences. An Illumina HiSeq 2000 was the platform used for TCR repertoire sequencing. The original methods were these. TRBV/TRBJ rearrangement plots, CDR3 size and DJ length profiles, and Simpson's diversity index were used to evaluate the repertoires. Whichever DNA sequence was most abundant in the deep sequencing data was defined as the immunodominant clone. CDR3 amino acid sequences were checked for sharing across subjects and were also compared against the VDJdb database and published repertoires. TCRdb reran the public reads through fastp at Q25 and MiXCR, keeping productive beta chains. Rows are combined by CDR3 protein, so each entry shows the most common genes and DNA. In this record, the V and J calls reflect TCRdb's handling and not the investigators' own analysis. This sample comprises about 190,000 distinct CDR3 sequences, nearly 50% of them detected only once. Of the sample, 8% to 10% falls within the top ten clones.

What the authors observed across the whole study: No significant difference in CD8+ Simpson's diversity was found between patients and healthy controls (P=0.060). Although 25 to 30 CD8+ CDR3 sequences were shared by patients and controls, these sequences appeared highly expressed in patients and within the immunodominant clones of patients.

The sequence derives from a human donor with aplastic anemia. The sequencing input was sorted CD4+, CD8+, or CD8+CD57+ T cells (not recorded which) from PBMCs.

The CDR3 region: CASSLGGGAAEAFF. The DNA sequence reads TGTGCCAGCAGCTTGGGCGGGGGTGCCGCTGAAGCTTTCTTT. The rearrangement combines TRBV5-6 with TRBJ1-1; TRBD1 is a possible D gene, resting on 5 matching bases. V lost 0 bases and J lost 6 bases; the stretch between them is 12 bases long. CDR1 and CDR2 (SGHDT, YYEEEE) derive from the germline V gene. Including cysteine and phenylalanine, the CDR3 has 14 amino acids. Just the 42-base CDR3 DNA is kept, in frame starting at base 1.